This TCR beta chain emerged from a study of beta chain features in type 1 diabetes. cDNA synthesis used the whole RNA isolate, giving expressed TCRB sequences. TCRdb's table, derived via immunoSEQ multiplex PCR, lists solely in-frame clones and lacks some. In the table there are some 100,000 clones, 40% of which are singletons. Study-wide findings and caveats: The naive, central memory and Treg TCRB repertoires showed an apparent similarity that was greater among patients than among healthy donors. For type 1 diabetes patients, VDJ junctions showed fewer insertions and more deletions. PCR might show a preference for shorter templates, equally across patients and controls.

The CDR3 covers 16 residues. With V trimmed by 1 base and J by 9 bases, 7 bases remained unmatched. CDR1 is SGHTA and CDR2 is FQGNSA in the germline V gene. Worth noting for this clone: Antigen specificity is unknown.

Donors contributed one heparinised blood draw apiece, averaging about 120 mL. Material: stem cell memory CD4+ T cells from blood. The chain couples TRBV7-2 to TRBJ2-1, with 12 bases matching TRBD2. The receptor was derived from a woman between 18 and 30 years old in good health. The CDR3 DNA follows: TGTGCCAGCAGCTTAGAGGTAGCTAGCGGGAGGGGTGAGCAGTTCTTC. This encodes CASSLEVASGRGEQFF.